Below are 5 T cell receptor beta chains sequenced from a single sample in a study of identical twins. TCRdb re-called the 5' RACE reads through MiXCR, storing one row per CDR3 protein. The sample yields 310,000 or so distinct CDR3 sequences, over 8.5% seen once. These data were also filed under a second study, of yellow fever vaccine responses in identical twins.

The sequenced sample was CD8+ T cells sorted from blood. Source of these receptors: a woman under 30 in good health.

There are a few counts of this clonotype. This chain links TRBV4-1 with TRBJ2-7; 9 positions match TRBD1. Germline loops: CDR1 MGHRA, CDR2 YSYEKL. Unmatched junction bases numbered 3, after V lost 0 bases and J lost 6 bases. The CDR3 contains 14 residues. In DNA, the CDR3 is TGCGCCAGCAGCCAAGAGAGGACAGGGGCCGAGCAGTACTTC. Encoded protein: CASSQERTGAEQYF.

This clonotype was counted a few times. This chain uses TRBV5-1 with TRBJ2-7; D gene ambiguous. CDR1 SGHRS and CDR2 YFSETQ come from the germline V gene. There are 15 residues in the CDR3. With 3 bases removed from V and 3 bases from J, the gap between germline ends came to 16 bases. The CDR3 DNA reads TGCGCCAGCAGCTCGGATCCGCTGGGCCACTACGAGCAGTACTTC. This sequence encodes CASSSDPLGHYEQYF.

This clonotype was observed at least ten times. The V gene is TRBV29-1, the J gene TRBJ2-7, with 10 bases lining up with TRBD2. Germline CDR1 is SQVTM and CDR2 is ANQGSEA. Trimming at V came to 6 bases and at J to 3 bases, leaving 5 bases not matched to a gene. The CDR3 has 13 amino acids. The CDR3 is CSVELAGFYEQYF. Written as DNA, the CDR3 is TGCAGCGTGGAACTAGCGGGATTCTACGAGCAGTACTTC.

The rearrangement links TRBV4-3 to TRBJ2-1, with D uncertain. Trimming shortened V by 5 bases and J by 5 bases, and 16 bases separated the two germline ends. Per the germline V gene, CDR1 is LGHNA and CDR2 is YSLEER. This CDR3 is 15 amino acids long. The CDR3 bases are TGCGCCAGCAGCACACGACGAGTCGGTGACAATGAGCAGTTCTTC. Protein sequence: CASSTRRVGDNEQFF.

This clonotype was detected only a few times. The chain carries TRBV4-2 and TRBJ2-1, with D possibly being TRBD2 (6 bases). In germline, CDR1 is LGHNA, CDR2 YNFKEQ. V dropped 3 bases and J dropped 7 bases, with 19 bases sitting between them. The CDR3 covers 16 residues. CDR3 in amino acids: CASSQFWDSRMNEQFF. The CDR3 DNA reads TGTGCCAGCAGCCAGTTTTGGGACTCCCGAATGAATGAGCAGTTCTTC.